These 20 T cell receptor beta chains were all obtained from the same sample, sequenced in a study of T cell responses to AZD1222 COVID-19 vaccine. Produced via immunoSEQ multiplex PCR; TCRdb's table is partial and in-frame only. The repertoire consists of about 46,000 clones, with 80% to 90% occurring once and the leading ten covering approximately 1.2%. The sample in question was peripheral blood, obtained 28 days after the second AZD1222 dose. The receptors originated from an adult who received the AZD1222 COVID-19 vaccine.

The V and J genes are TRBV7-8 and TRBJ2-5; D is tentatively TRBD1 or TRBD2 (5 bases each). Per germline, CDR1 SGHVS and CDR2 FQNEAQ. The CDR3 has 14 amino acids. Trimming shortened V by 5 bases and J by 5 bases, and 15 bases separated the two germline ends. The CDR3 here is CASSVGTALETQYF. The DNA of the CDR3 is TGTGCCAGCAGCGTAGGGACGGCGTTGGAGACCCAGTACTTC.

This clone was observed a single time. The CDR3 DNA reads as TGTGCCAGTAGGGAAAGCGGGAGTTCTCTGGATGAGCAGTTCTTC. Its protein product is CASRESGSSLDEQFF. The V and J genes are TRBV19 and TRBJ2-1, with 8 positions matching TRBD2. Per germline, CDR1 LNHDA and CDR2 SQIVND (reference sequence). After removal of 6 bases from V and 8 bases from J, the junction contained 12 bases not matched to a gene. CDR3 length: 15 amino acids.

The chain joins TRBV11-2 to TRBJ2-7, with a possible D match to TRBD1 (5 bases). CDR1 SGHAT and CDR2 FQNNGV come from the germline V gene. V dropped 1 base and J dropped 5 bases, with 9 bases sitting between them. The CDR3 is made up of 13 amino acids. The CDR3 DNA reads as TGTGCCAGCAGCTTAGCTCAGGGCCACGAGCAGTACTTC. The encoded protein is CASSLAQGHEQYF.

The chain links TRBV21-1 to TRBJ2-3; the table's D call, TRBD2, was not checked against the DNA. TRBV21-1 is a pseudogene segment. This CDR3 is 16 amino acids long. CDR3 coding DNA: TGTGCCAGCAGCAAGGGGAGGGTTACTAGCACAGATACGCAGTATTTT. Translated, it gives CASSKGRVTSTDTQYF.

V usage is TRBV4-3 and J usage is TRBJ2-1, with 8 positions matching TRBD2. Germline V gene lookup returns CDR1 LGHNA and CDR2 YSLEER. J gave up 6 bases and V 5 bases, and 9 bases lay outside the gene matches. This CDR3 comprises 15 residues. The DNA for the CDR3 is TGCGCCAGCAGCTCATGGGCCGGGACTAGCAATGAGCAGTTCTTC. Protein: CASSSWAGTSNEQFF.

This clone was recorded once. The J gene is TRBJ1-2, the V gene TRBV28; D possibly corresponds to TRBD1 (6 bases). V was clipped by 7 bases and J by 7 bases, with 16 bases between them. Germline V CDR1 and CDR2: MDHEN, SYDVKM. This CDR3 is built from 13 residues. The CDR3 region is CASTSGVFSGYTF. CDR3 in DNA: TGTGCCAGCACTTCAGGGGTCTTTTCTGGCTACACCTTC.

The chain joins TRBV7-9 to TRBJ2-1; 9 bases agree with TRBD1. The CDR3 covers 16 residues. Losses at the gene ends were 4 bases for V and 8 bases for J; bases not matched to a gene: 12. Germline assignment: CDR1 SEHNR and CDR2 FQNEAQ (reference sequence). The CDR3 region is CASSYIRDRVGDEQFF. The CDR3 DNA reads TGTGCCAGCAGCTACATCCGGGACAGGGTAGGGGATGAGCAGTTCTTC.

The V call is TRBV2, the J call TRBJ2-1; D not certain. Germline V gene lookup returns CDR1 SNHLY and CDR2 FYNNEI. Deletions cut 9 bases from V and 9 bases from J, with 21 bases between. This CDR3 spans 14 amino acids. The CDR3 here is CASGGDTDVGEQFF. The CDR3 DNA reads as TGTGCCAGTGGTGGGGATACCGACGTGGGTGAGCAGTTCTTC.

The chain carries TRBV6-5 and TRBJ1-6; D uncertain. CDR3 length equals 14 residues. V lost 6 bases and J 0 bases, leaving 6 bases between the germline ends. From germline, CDR1 is MNHEY and CDR2 SVGAGI. The CDR3 sequence: CASRRSSYNSPLHF. The CDR3 DNA is TGTGCCAGCAGACGGAGCTCCTATAATTCACCCCTCCACTTT.

This clone was observed a handful of times. V usage is TRBV3-1 (or the pseudogene TRBV3-2) and J usage is TRBJ1-6; D is unclear. CDR3 length: 13 amino acids. Germline V gene data show CDR1 as LGHDT and CDR2 as YNNKEL (reference sequence). The V end was cut by 4 bases, the J end by 14 bases, with 15 bases between. The CDR3 region is CASSPPGGITLHF. The DNA of the CDR3 is TGTGCCAGCAGCCCCCCCGGCGGGATTACCCTCCACTTT.

The chain is built from TRBV28 and TRBJ1-2; D gene ambiguous. The CDR3 totals 10 residues. Germline V gene sequence: CDR1 MDHEN, CDR2 SYDVKM. The CDR3 DNA sequence: TGTGCAACTTCTGACTATGGCTACACCTTC. As protein: CATSDYGYTF.

The chain carries TRBV7-6 and TRBJ2-7; possibly TRBD1 for D (6 bases). The CDR3 extends over 13 amino acids. In germline, CDR1 is SGHVS, CDR2 FNYEAQ. V was shortened by 3 bases and J by 3 bases, with 9 bases between the two germline ends. CDR3 bases: TGTGCCAGCAGCTTCCGGGACAACTACGAGCAGTACTTC. Translation gives CASSFRDNYEQYF.

The DNA of the CDR3 is TGTGCCAGCAGCCCCACAAGGGGGGTAGGGGAGACCCAGTACTTC. Its protein product is CASSPTRGVGETQYF. This chain joins TRBV7-9 and TRBJ2-5; D may match TRBD1 or TRBD2 (6 bases each). The germline V and J ends were trimmed by 5 bases and 5 bases, with 18 bases remaining between them. Germline V gene lookup returns CDR1 SEHNR and CDR2 FQNEAQ (reference sequence). The CDR3 totals 15 residues.

The genes are TRBV29-1 and TRBJ1-1, with D tentatively TRBD1 (5 bases). V was clipped by 3 bases and J by 8 bases, with 13 bases between them. Germline V gene lookup returns CDR1 SQVTM and CDR2 ANQGSEA. The CDR3 runs 12 residues. The CDR3 protein is CSVDDLGTEAFF. The DNA of the CDR3 is TGCAGCGTTGATGATCTAGGGACGGAAGCTTTCTTT.

There are a few counts of this clone. V is TRBV18 and J is TRBJ2-7; 9 bases are a match to TRBD2. The CDR3 consists of 16 residues. CDR1 is KGHSH, CDR2 LQKENI, per germline. V shed 1 base and J 4 bases; nucleotides not matched to a gene: 8. CDR3 coding DNA: TGTGCCAGCTCACCACAGCAAACTAGCGGGTTTTACGAGCAGTACTTC. Translation: CASSPQQTSGFYEQYF.

The chain is built from TRBV7-3 and TRBJ2-2, with 8 bases aligning to TRBD2. Germline-derived CDR1 and CDR2 are SGHTA and FQGTGA. The CDR3 has 17 amino acids. With V trimmed by 1 base and J by 3 bases, 7 bases remained unmatched. CDR3 region: CASSLMNGRADTGELFF. CDR3 DNA sequence: TGTGCCAGCAGCTTAATGAACGGGAGGGCCGACACCGGGGAGCTGTTTTTT.

This clone was picked up one time. The V gene is TRBV19, the J gene TRBJ2-2; D remains unclear. Trimming removed 6 bases at V and 6 bases at J, with 8 bases between. Germline V gives CDR1 LNHDA, CDR2 SQIVND (reference sequence). The CDR3 runs 12 residues. This CDR3 reads CASSLGAGELFF. The CDR3 DNA sequence: TGTGCCAGTAGCTTAGGCGCCGGGGAGCTGTTTTTT.

The chain joins TRBV20-1 to TRBJ1-6, with unresolved D. This CDR3 spans 13 amino acids. V was cut by 3 bases and J by 9 bases, with 12 bases left in between. Looked up from germline, CDR1 is DFQATT and CDR2 is SNEGSKA (reference sequence). The CDR3 region has the DNA TGCAGTGCTAGTAGTAACATCGGTTCACCCCTCCACTTT. This translates into CSASSNIGSPLHF.

The genes are TRBV28 and TRBJ1-2, with 9 bases identical to TRBD1. The germline V gene encodes CDR1 MDHEN and CDR2 SYDVKM. CDR3 length: 14 residues. The ends lost 3 bases at V and 4 bases at J; junction bases unmatched: 3. CDR3 coding DNA: TGTGCCAGCAGTTTCGGACAGGGGACCTATGGCTACACCTTC. It encodes CASSFGQGTYGYTF.

This clone was found once. The J gene is TRBJ2-7, the V gene TRBV6-5; no clear D gene. This CDR3 comprises 15 residues. Germline V gives CDR1 MNHEY, CDR2 SVGAGI. Trimming stripped 6 bases from V and 2 bases from J, with 17 bases between. This chain's CDR3 is CASSQEVQVAYEQYF. The CDR3 nucleotides are TGTGCCAGCAGCCAAGAAGTTCAGGTCGCCTACGAGCAGTACTTC.